Following are 4 T cell receptor beta chains from one sample sequenced in a study of shared clonotypes between healthy human individuals. Method: immunoSEQ multiplex PCR; TCRdb's copy keeps in-frame clones and lacks some. The sample lists hundreds of thousands of clones, around 79% seen once, with roughly an eighth in the top ten. The sample consisted of PBMCs. Receptors were obtained from a woman aged 40 to 55 in good health. Some clones in this sample may be carry-over from other donors' samples.

J is TRBJ2-2 and V is TRBV28; TRBD2 aligns across 10 bases. From germline, CDR1 is MDHEN and CDR2 SYDVKM. V shed 5 bases and J 0 bases; nucleotides not matched to a gene: 3. This CDR3 is built from 16 residues. This CDR3 reads CASSETSGPNTGELFF. CDR3 sequence (DNA): TGTGCCAGCAGTGAGACTAGCGGGCCGAACACCGGGGAGCTGTTTTTT.

The table lists this clone with a few counts. This sequence joins TRBV5-1 and TRBJ2-7, with no clear D. CDR3 length equals 13 residues. Between the trimmed V and J ends, which lost 1 base and 0 bases, there was a span of 5 bases. CDR1 and CDR2 (germline): SGHRS, YFSETQ. The CDR3 DNA follows: TGCGCCAGCAGCTTGTCTCCCTCCTACGAGCAGTACTTC. Protein product: CASSLSPSYEQYF.

This chain links TRBV5-1 with TRBJ1-2; 7 nucleotides align to TRBD1. CDR1 is SGHRS and CDR2 is YFSETQ in the germline V gene. The CDR3 loop spans 14 amino acids. Trimming took 4 bases from V and 2 from J; bases not matched to a gene: 5. The CDR3, as DNA: TGCGCCAGCAGCCCCGTGGGACAGAACTATGGCTACACCTTC. This translates into CASSPVGQNYGYTF.

As DNA, the CDR3 is TGTGCCAGCAGCTCCCGGACAGGGGGCCTCGATACGCAGTATTTT. Encoded protein: CASSSRTGGLDTQYF. The chain uses TRBV5-4 and TRBJ2-3; 11 nucleotides align to TRBD1. The CDR3 totals 15 residues. V trimming: 3 bases; J trimming: 6 bases; junction bases outside the gene matches: 6. Germline CDR1 and CDR2: SGHNT and YYREEE (reference sequence).